These 18 T cell receptor beta chains came from one sample sequenced in a study of OX40 agonist ivuxolimab in advanced cancers. Only in-frame clones appear in the TCRdb table, and some are missing; sequencing was by immunoSEQ multiplex PCR. The profile shows tens of thousands of clones, over 60% of them singletons. The sample consisted of CD4+ or CD8+ T cells sorted from blood, taken in a trial of the OX40 agonist ivuxolimab. The receptors originated from an adult with an advanced solid tumor such as melanoma, head and neck, liver or kidney cancer.

This rearrangement joins TRBV7-9 to TRBJ2-2; D remains ambiguous. V lost 2 bases and J lost 7, with 11 bases in between. The length of the CDR3 is 14 residues. The germline V gene has CDR1 SEHNR and CDR2 FQNEAQ (reference sequence). For the CDR3, the DNA is TGTGCCAGCAGCTTACTTGCGGCTAACGGGGAGCTGTTTTTT. This encodes CASSLLAANGELFF.

The gene calls are TRBV2 and TRBJ2-3; D might be TRBD2 (6 bases). Germline-derived CDR1 and CDR2 are SNHLY and FYNNEI. This CDR3 is 14 amino acids long. V was clipped by 2 bases and J by 6 bases, with 12 bases between them. The CDR3 region is CASSESAGTDTQYF. The CDR3 region has the DNA TGTGCCAGCAGTGAATCGGCGGGGACGGATACGCAGTATTTT.

V is TRBV6-1 and J is TRBJ2-7, with a tentative D call TRBD2 (6 bases). V was clipped by 1 base and J by 3 bases, with 13 bases between them. Germline V gene data show CDR1 as MNHNS and CDR2 as SASEGT. CDR3 size: 15 residues. The chain's CDR3 is CASSEGPSAYYEQYF. For the CDR3, the DNA is TGTGCCAGCAGTGAAGGGCCTAGCGCATACTACGAGCAGTACTTC.

The chain links TRBV7-8 to TRBJ2-2; D perhaps matches TRBD1 (5 bases). Germline V gives CDR1 SGHVS, CDR2 FQNEAQ. The CDR3 covers 16 residues. V lost 4 bases and J lost 0, with 12 bases in between. The CDR3 loop is CASSSKTDTNTGELFF. CDR3 DNA sequence: TGTGCCAGCAGCTCCAAGACAGATACGAACACCGGGGAGCTGTTTTTT. Full variable domain (outside the CDR3, taken from reference TRBV7-8 and TRBJ2-2): GAGVSQSPRYKVAKRGQDVALRCDPISGHVSLFWYQQALGQGPEFLTYFQNEAQLDKSGLPSDRFFAERPEGSVSTLKIQRTQQEDSAVYLCASSSKTDTNTGELFFGEGSRLTVL.

The rearrangement joins TRBV2 to TRBJ1-2; D gene unclear. The ends were cut back, 6 bases at V and 2 bases at J, with 7 bases in the middle. Per the germline V gene, CDR1 is SNHLY and CDR2 is FYNNEI. This CDR3 comprises 12 residues. DNA of the CDR3: TGTGCCAGCAGAGCCGTGAACTATGGCTACACCTTC. Translation gives CASRAVNYGYTF.

Remarks on this clone: One junction end disagrees with the germline gene, perhaps due to a read error. The J gene is TRBJ1-5, the V gene TRBV7-7; TRBD1 aligns across 7 bases. Germline V gene lookup returns CDR1 SSHAT and CDR2 FNYEAQ (reference sequence). The CDR3 runs 16 residues. CDR3 bases: TGTGCTAGCAGCTTAGGTAGGCCGCAGGGGGATCAGCCCCAGCATTTT. Its protein is CASSLGRPQGDQPQHF.

The chain links TRBV28 to TRBJ2-3; D is uncertain. The V gene lost 3 bases and the J gene lost 6 bases, with 10 bases spanning the gap. The germline V gene has CDR1 MDHEN and CDR2 SYDVKM. The CDR3 runs to 13 residues. The CDR3 is CASSFPHGDTQYF. The CDR3, as DNA: TGTGCCAGCAGTTTTCCTCATGGGGATACGCAGTATTTT.

V gene TRBV11-2 combines with J gene TRBJ1-2, with a weak D call TRBD1 (6 bases). The CDR3 sequence is 15 residues long. Germline lookup yields CDR1 SGHAT and CDR2 FQNNGV. V lost 0 bases to trimming and J lost 7 bases, with 15 bases between them. In DNA form, the CDR3 reads TGTGCCAGCAGCTTAGATTATATGGGGGCAGGTGGCTACACCTTC. Protein sequence: CASSLDYMGAGGYTF.

The V and J genes are TRBV18 and TRBJ2-5; 12 positions agree with TRBD1. The germline V gene has CDR1 KGHSH and CDR2 LQKENI. The CDR3 consists of 16 residues. The V and J ends lost 5 bases and 5 bases, in that order; junction bases with no gene match: 9. CDR3 bases: TGTGCCAGCTCAGCTTTCGGGACAGGGGGCGCGGAGACCCAGTACTTC. Protein: CASSAFGTGGAETQYF.

This clone was detected a few times. The CDR3 region has the DNA TGCGCCAGCAGCTTGGCCGGGGTAGCGGGGGGCTTGGGGAATGAGCAGTTCTTC. Encoded protein: CASSLAGVAGGLGNEQFF. The V and J genes are TRBV5-1 and TRBJ2-1; 10 bases fit TRBD2. This CDR3 contains 18 residues. Per the germline V gene, CDR1 is SGHRS and CDR2 is YFSETQ. With V trimmed by 0 bases and J by 7 bases, 13 bases remained unmatched.

The chain employs TRBV4-1 and TRBJ1-1, with D uncertain. Trimming shortened V by 0 bases and J by 4 bases, and 15 bases separated the two germline ends. The CDR3 runs to 16 residues. Germline CDR1 and CDR2: MGHRA and YSYEKL. CDR3 bases: TGCGCCAGCAGCCAAGATTTCAGCCTTTCGGCCACTGAAGCTTTCTTT. Encoded protein: CASSQDFSLSATEAFF.

This clone is labeled as medium-sized. The chain combines TRBV5-1 with TRBJ2-1; tentatively, D is TRBD2 (5 bases). Germline V CDR1 and CDR2: SGHRS, YFSETQ. Trimming left V 5 bases short and J 7 bases short, with 22 bases between. CDR3 length: 16 amino acids. CDR3 region: CASRLTPTTGSNEQFF. CDR3 nucleotide sequence: TGCGCCAGCAGGCTTACCCCAACGACGGGGTCGAATGAGCAGTTCTTC.

V is TRBV11-2 and J is TRBJ2-5; 10 bases line up with TRBD2. The CDR3 has 15 residues. Trimming took 6 bases from V and 3 from J; bases not matched to a gene: 7. CDR1 and CDR2 (germline): SGHAT, FQNNGV. CDR3 amino acids: CASSSNGLAEETQYF. The CDR3 region has the DNA TGTGCCAGCAGTTCCAACGGACTAGCGGAAGAGACCCAGTACTTC.

The chain recombines TRBV6-5 with TRBJ1-2; 8 bases line up with TRBD1. Trimming took 6 bases from V and 8 from J; bases not matched to a gene: 5. The CDR3 sequence is 12 residues long. Germline CDR1 and CDR2: MNHEY and SVGAGI. The CDR3 is CASRAGQGGYTF. The DNA of the CDR3 is TGTGCCAGCAGGGCAGGACAGGGAGGCTACACCTTC.

The chain's CDR3 is CASSTRQGAVGELFF. The CDR3, as DNA: TGTGCCAGCAGCACCCGACAGGGGGCCGTCGGGGAGCTGTTTTTT. The V call is TRBV7-3, the J call TRBJ2-2, with TRBD1 matching 10 bases. Germline CDR1 SGHTA, CDR2 FQGTGA. This CDR3 is built from 15 residues. With 5 bases clipped from V and 7 bases from J, the junction kept 7 bases outside the gene matches.

The CDR3 DNA sequence: TGTGCCAGCAGCTTAGTAGGAGATGGCTACACCTTC. Its translation: CASSLVGDGYTF. The rearrangement joins TRBV7-8 to TRBJ1-2; D not certain. Deletions cut 1 base from V and 6 bases from J, with 6 bases between. Per germline, CDR1 SGHVS and CDR2 FQNEAQ. This CDR3 is built from 12 residues.

This chain links TRBV19 with TRBJ1-1; possible D gene TRBD1, 5 bases. Germline CDR1 is LNHDA and CDR2 is SQIVND (reference sequence). With 6 bases removed from V and 3 bases from J, the gap between germline ends came to 11 bases. The CDR3 runs 13 residues. CDR3 nucleotides: TGTGCCAGTAGCGTTAAAGGGGACACTGAAGCTTTCTTT. It yields the protein CASSVKGDTEAFF.

By frequency in the sample, this clone is medium-sized. The chain carries TRBV7-9 and TRBJ2-1, with D uncertain. The ends were cut back, 7 bases at V and 0 bases at J, with 10 bases in the middle. This CDR3 contains 14 residues. The germline V gene encodes CDR1 SEHNR and CDR2 FQNEAQ (reference sequence). The DNA of the CDR3 is TGTGCCAGCACCCTCGATAGCTCCTACAATGAGCAGTTCTTC. This codes for CASTLDSSYNEQFF.